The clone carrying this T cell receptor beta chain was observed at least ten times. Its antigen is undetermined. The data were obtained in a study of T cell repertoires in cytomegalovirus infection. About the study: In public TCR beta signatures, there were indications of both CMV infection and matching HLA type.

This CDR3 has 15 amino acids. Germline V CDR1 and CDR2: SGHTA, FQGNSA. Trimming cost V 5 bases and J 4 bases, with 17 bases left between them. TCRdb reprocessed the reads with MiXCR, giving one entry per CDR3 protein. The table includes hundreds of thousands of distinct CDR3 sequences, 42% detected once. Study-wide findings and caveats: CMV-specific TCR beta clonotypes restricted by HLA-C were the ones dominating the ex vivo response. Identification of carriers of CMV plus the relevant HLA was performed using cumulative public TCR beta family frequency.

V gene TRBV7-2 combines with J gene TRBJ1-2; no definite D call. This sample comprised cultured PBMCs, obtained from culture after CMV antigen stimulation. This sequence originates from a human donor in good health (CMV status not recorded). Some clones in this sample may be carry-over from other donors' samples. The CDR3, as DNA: TGTGCCAGCAGCGTGGGATGGGTCTCGGGCTATGGCTACACCTTC. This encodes CASSVGWVSGYGYTF.